This T cell receptor beta chain was found in a study of cytomegalovirus exposure and HLA in healthy donors. PCR was performed using 60 Vbeta and 13 Jbeta primers. Method: immunoSEQ multiplex PCR; TCRdb's copy keeps in-frame clones and lacks some. The profile shows around 190,000 clones, almost 85% of them singletons. Germline V gene lookup returns CDR1 MDHEN and CDR2 SYDVKM. The CDR3 runs 11 residues. V was pared by 9 bases and J by 1 base, with 5 bases between. Worth noting for this clone: The antigen is unknown.

Study observations and caveats: Later analysis identified around 15,000 TCR beta sequences associated with HLA alleles, using a false discovery rate threshold of 0.05.

The sequence came from a woman in her 50s in good health and CMV-seronegative. The chain is built from TRBV28 and TRBJ2-3, with TRBD2 as a possible D gene (5 bases). Sequences were obtained from PBMCs. The CDR3, as DNA: TGTGCCAGGGGAGGCACAGATACGCAGTATTTT. Its translation is CARGGTDTQYF.